The clone carrying this TCR beta chain was seen once. Use of 60 Vbeta and 13 Jbeta primers characterized the PCR. This table comes from immunoSEQ multiplex PCR, and its TCRdb copy is limited to in-frame clones, with some not included. The data hold some 150,000 clones, with 82% observed a single time. The data belong to a study of cytomegalovirus exposure and HLA in healthy donors. The CDR3 spans 14 residues. CDR1 SGHTA and CDR2 FQGTGA come from the germline V gene. V lost 5 bases to trimming and J lost 3 bases, with 13 bases between them. The clonotype originates from a man aged 45-65 years in good health and CMV-seropositive. Input material: PBMCs. The chain links TRBV7-3 to TRBJ2-5; D might be TRBD2 (6 bases). CDR3 DNA: TGTGCCAGCAGCCCCTTCGGCGGGGAAGAGACCCAGTACTTC. The encoded protein is CASSPFGGEETQYF.